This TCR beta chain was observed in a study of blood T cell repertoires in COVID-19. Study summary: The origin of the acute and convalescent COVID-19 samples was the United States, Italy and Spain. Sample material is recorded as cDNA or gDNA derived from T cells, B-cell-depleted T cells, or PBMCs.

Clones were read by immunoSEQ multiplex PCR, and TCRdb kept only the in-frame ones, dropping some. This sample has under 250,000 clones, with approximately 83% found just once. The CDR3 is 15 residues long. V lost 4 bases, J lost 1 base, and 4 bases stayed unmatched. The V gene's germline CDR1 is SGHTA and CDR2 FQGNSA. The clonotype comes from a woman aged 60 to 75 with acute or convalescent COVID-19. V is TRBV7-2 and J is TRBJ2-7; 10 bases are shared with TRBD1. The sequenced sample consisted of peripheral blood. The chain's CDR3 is CASSWRDRGSYEQYF. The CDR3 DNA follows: TGTGCCAGCAGCTGGAGGGACAGGGGTTCCTACGAGCAGTACTTC.